A selection of T cell receptor beta chains follows, all from one sample in a study of cytomegalovirus exposure and HLA in healthy donors. TCRdb's copy holds only in-frame clones and misses some; the assay was immunoSEQ multiplex PCR. Of about 150,000 clones listed, around 93% were seen once; the top ten hold 1.5% to 2%. The sample comprised PBMCs. The receptor source for this set is a man aged 18 to 30 in good health and CMV-seropositive. Each CDR3 is given with its conserved first and last residue. Clone size is given for some rows only: seen once, a few or many times, or a class if the clone is expanded.

v_gene: TRBV27
len: 14
abundance: -
CDR3aa: CASSLSGRTNEQFF

v_gene: TRBV2
len: 14
abundance: once
CDR3aa: CASTPPQGGYGYTF

v_gene: TRBV11-2
len: 15
abundance: -
CDR3aa: CASSFQGTRSYEQYF

v_gene: TRBV5-6
len: 13
abundance: -
CDR3aa: CASSSGISYEQYF

v_gene: TRBV30
len: 15
abundance: -
CDR3aa: CAWSVLSGTYNEQFF

v_gene: TRBV27
len: 16
abundance: -
CDR3aa: CASSFGYRGPNEKLFF

v_gene: TRBV2
len: 14
abundance: -
CDR3aa: CASSPTGLYNEQFF

v_gene: TRBV4-1
len: 15
abundance: -
CDR3aa: CASSATGLADNEQFF

v_gene: TRBV29-1
len: 14
abundance: -
CDR3aa: CSVVTGQGYETQYF

v_gene: TRBV28
len: 16
abundance: -
CDR3aa: CASSFPGTAKGKTQYF

v_gene: TRBV5-1
len: 15
abundance: -
CDR3aa: CASSFRLAANNEQFF

v_gene: TRBV28
len: 15
abundance: once
CDR3aa: CASSFSGVASEKLFF

v_gene: TRBV5-1
len: 16
abundance: -
CDR3aa: CASSLEAGGVQETQYF

v_gene: TRBV28
len: 12
abundance: -
CDR3aa: CASRHRAKTQYF

v_gene: TRBV6-6
len: 14
abundance: -
CDR3aa: CASSHHPRQETQYF

v_gene: TRBV27
len: 15
abundance: -
CDR3aa: CASSPNAGGHSGYTF

v_gene: TRBV2
len: 15
abundance: -
CDR3aa: CASSELASPRRTQYF

v_gene: TRBV7-6
len: 17
abundance: -
CDR3aa: CASSLEGFSGRTDTQYF

v_gene: TRBV4-1
len: 14
abundance: -
CDR3aa: CASSQILGNYEQYF

v_gene: TRBV28
len: 19
abundance: -
CDR3aa: CASTLGTSGRSRLAYEQYF

v_gene: TRBV5-1
len: 16
abundance: -
CDR3aa: CASSLIRTGASYEQYF

v_gene: TRBV5-4
len: 14
abundance: -
CDR3aa: CASSLALGPGEQFF

v_gene: TRBV27
len: 18
abundance: -
CDR3aa: CASSSTFLLTGRNTEAFF

v_gene: TRBV27
len: 15
abundance: -
CDR3aa: CASTHAGFYNNEQFF

v_gene: TRBV11-2
len: 14
abundance: -
CDR3aa: CASSFYGLEETQYF

v_gene: TRBV28
len: 14
abundance: -
CDR3aa: CASSYRDRPKGYTF

v_gene: TRBV5-1
len: 12
abundance: -
CDR3aa: CASSFSGYGYTF

v_gene: TRBV18
len: 15
abundance: -
CDR3aa: CASSPRGDSDQPQHF

v_gene: TRBV7-9
len: 15
abundance: -
CDR3aa: CASSQTTGGAYEQYF

v_gene: TRBV2
len: 15
abundance: -
CDR3aa: CASSEKELAPDEQFF

v_gene: TRBV6-5
len: 16
abundance: -
CDR3aa: CASSYSPGTGGSEQYF

v_gene: TRBV5-6
len: 13
abundance: -
CDR3aa: CASSRTANQPQHF

v_gene: TRBV19
len: 17
abundance: -
CDR3aa: CASSGGLAGLAKNIQYF

v_gene: TRBV2
len: 14
abundance: -
CDR3aa: CASSGQGSNQPQHF

v_gene: TRBV10-3
len: 12
abundance: -
CDR3aa: CAISGGEDTQYF

v_gene: TRBV5-4
len: 18
abundance: -
CDR3aa: CASSLTVLAGVYTGELFF

v_gene: TRBV29-1
len: 13
abundance: once
CDR3aa: CSPRDRVTDTQYF

v_gene: TRBV18
len: 13
abundance: once
CDR3aa: CASSPGRNTEAFF

v_gene: TRBV7-8
len: 14
abundance: -
CDR3aa: CAVATGKEAYGYTF

v_gene: TRBV11-3
len: 13
abundance: -
CDR3aa: CASSRRDGYEQFF

v_gene: TRBV28
len: 16
abundance: once
CDR3aa: CASSPPGQGTDQPQHF

v_gene: TRBV4-1
len: 15
abundance: -
CDR3aa: CASSQNTGQYYEQYF

v_gene: TRBV5-1
len: 16
abundance: -
CDR3aa: CASSGQTGAGTGELFF

v_gene: TRBV11-2
len: 14
abundance: -
CDR3aa: CASSLGQGRYEQYF

v_gene: TRBV30
len: 12
abundance: -
CDR3aa: CAWSVQFHGYTF

v_gene: TRBV18
len: 12
abundance: -
CDR3aa: CASSRRGYEQYF

v_gene: TRBV2
len: 15
abundance: -
CDR3aa: CASKFTAGGSDTQYF

v_gene: TRBV27
len: 15
abundance: -
CDR3aa: CASSLAAAWNYEQYF

v_gene: TRBV5-1
len: 17
abundance: -
CDR3aa: CASSPATTSGGYNEQFF

v_gene: TRBV27
len: 15
abundance: -
CDR3aa: CASSPSDPRGNEQFF

v_gene: TRBV15
len: 13
abundance: -
CDR3aa: CATSRAGGREQYF